Presented here are 21 T cell receptor beta chains from one specimen sequenced in a study of radiation and T cells in renal cell carcinoma (dated by TCRdb to 2018 to 2020). Libraries were built with the immunoSEQ multiplex PCR assay. As stored in TCRdb, this immuneACCESS dataset retains in-frame rearrangements with V and J assigned. A fraction of the clones does not appear; measured against another copy, unresolved V genes explain less than half of the discrepancy, and the remainder lacks a known reason. This sample is represented by approximately 140,000 clones; around 78% of them were singletons. The ten top clones hold approximately 24% of the sample. The sample's time point, from its label and the paper: baseline pretreatment blood. What this sample's treatment or condition label stands for: 15 Gy SBRT to primary tumor, nephrectomy 4 weeks later. This material consisted of blood, taken from a patient whose treatment included radiotherapy and nephrectomy. The origin of the receptors is a woman aged 50 to 65 with renal cell carcinoma.

This CDR3 is CASSISEKNTEAFF. CDR3 DNA sequence: TGTGCCAGTAGTATCTCAGAGAAGAACACTGAAGCTTTCTTT. The rearrangement uses TRBV19 and TRBJ1-1; the D is unclear. Deletions cut 3 bases from V and 1 base from J, with 9 bases between. Germline V gene lookup returns CDR1 LNHDA and CDR2 SQIVND (reference sequence). The CDR3 extends over 14 amino acids. Variable domain in full (rest from reference TRBV19 and TRBJ1-1): DGGITQSPKYLFRKEGQNVTLSCEQNLNHDAMYWYRQDPGQGLRLIYYSQIVNDFQKGDIAEGYSVSREKKESFPLTVTSAQKNPTAFYLCASSISEKNTEAFFGQGTRLTVV.

The chain recombines TRBV4-3 with TRBJ1-4; D is possibly TRBD1 (5 bases). V was trimmed by 1 base and J by 8 bases, leaving 14 bases between them. In germline, CDR1 is LGHNA, CDR2 YSLEER. This CDR3 comprises 15 residues. The CDR3, as DNA: TGCGCCAGCAGCCAAGGCGGGGGGAGCGGGGAAAAACTGTTTTTT. Its translation is CASSQGGGSGEKLFF.

The CDR3 region has the DNA TGTGCCAGCAGCGTAGAAGGGACTAACAATGAGCAGTTCTTC. It codes for CASSVEGTNNEQFF. The J gene is TRBJ2-1, the V gene TRBV9, with TRBD2 identical over 7 bases. The CDR3 is 14 residues long. Germline V gene lookup returns CDR1 SGDLS and CDR2 YYNGEE. V shed 0 bases and J 5 bases; nucleotides not matched to a gene: 2.

This clone was recorded once. The J gene is TRBJ1-4, the V gene TRBV30; TRBD1 agrees at 7 bases. Germline assignment: CDR1 GTSNPN and CDR2 SVGIG (reference sequence). V was clipped by 4 bases and J by 6 bases; unmatched bases: 11. The CDR3 is 15 amino acids. The CDR3 region is CAWTRGGRGYEKLFF. As DNA, the CDR3 is TGTGCCTGGACCAGGGGGGGCAGGGGTTATGAAAAACTGTTTTTT.

The sample holds a few counts of this clone. V and J are TRBV2 and TRBJ1-1; D is unclear. V lost 2 bases, J lost 5 bases, and 15 bases lay in between. The length of the CDR3 is 15 residues. Germline V gene lookup returns CDR1 SNHLY and CDR2 FYNNEI. In nucleotides, the CDR3 is TGTGCCAGCAGTGAACCCCGGGCGATTGGAACTGAAGCTTTCTTT. Its protein product is CASSEPRAIGTEAFF.

The chain is built from TRBV10-1 and TRBJ2-7; perhaps TRBD1 as D (5 bases). The CDR3 is 13 amino acids. Germline V gene data show CDR1 as WNHNN and CDR2 as SYGVQD (reference sequence). V gave up 2 bases and J gave up 6 bases, with 11 bases separating them. CDR3 bases: TGCGCCAGCAGTGAGAGTGGCAGGGTCGAGCAGTACTTC. It codes for CASSESGRVEQYF.

This clone was counted only a few times. The chain carries TRBV19 and TRBJ1-5; tentatively, D is TRBD1 (6 bases). The CDR3 covers 14 residues. With 5 bases removed from V and 5 bases from J, the gap between germline ends came to 13 bases. The germline gives CDR1 LNHDA, CDR2 SQIVND (reference sequence). CDR3: CASSPGQPHQPQHF. DNA for the CDR3: TGTGCCAGTAGTCCTGGACAGCCACATCAGCCCCAGCATTTT.

The V and J genes are TRBV7-2 and TRBJ2-1, with D hard to call. V was cut by 4 bases and J by 10 bases, with 8 bases left in between. The germline gives CDR1 SGHTA, CDR2 FQGNSA. CDR3 length: 11 residues. CDR3 in DNA: TGTGCCAGCAGCTCGAACGAGGAGCAGTTCTTC. Translated, it gives CASSSNEEQFF.

This chain joins TRBV6-1 and TRBJ2-7; a possible D gene is TRBD1 (6 bases). The V end was cut by 0 bases, the J end by 3 bases, with 12 bases between. The germline CDR1 and CDR2 sequences are MNHNS and SASEGT. The CDR3 length is 15 residues. The CDR3: CASSEAADSHYEQYF. CDR3 bases: TGTGCCAGCAGTGAAGCCGCGGACAGTCACTACGAGCAGTACTTC.

The V gene is TRBV6-5, the J gene TRBJ2-5, with a possible D match to TRBD1 (5 bases). Trimming pared 6 bases from V and 5 bases from J, leaving 13 bases between. This CDR3 spans 13 amino acids. CDR1 is MNHEY, CDR2 SVGAGI, per germline. This CDR3 reads CASRQGFRETQYF. As DNA, the CDR3 is TGTGCCAGCAGGCAGGGTTTTAGGGAGACCCAGTACTTC.

The chain is built from TRBV7-2 and TRBJ2-3; no clear D. The germline CDR1 and CDR2 sequences are SGHTA and FQGNSA. The CDR3 sequence is 14 residues long. V was pared by 5 bases and J by 3 bases, with 12 bases between. This CDR3 reads CASSRRLLTDTQYF. CDR3 sequence (DNA): TGTGCCAGCAGCAGAAGACTTCTTACAGATACGCAGTATTTT. The complete variable domain, with remaining parts taken from reference TRBV7-2 and TRBJ2-3, reads GAGVSQSPSNKVTEKGKDVELRCDPISGHTALYWYRQSLGQGLEFLIYFQGNSAPDKSGLPSDRFSAERTGGSVSTLTIQRTQQEDSAVYLCASSRRLLTDTQYFGPGTRLTVL.

The V gene is TRBV5-4, the J gene TRBJ2-3; tentative D call: TRBD2 (6 bases). Germline CDR1 is SGHNT and CDR2 is YYREEE (reference sequence). V was trimmed by 4 bases and J by 0 bases, leaving 12 bases between them. The CDR3 is 15 residues long. CDR3: CASSGGGLSTDTQYF. The CDR3 region has the DNA TGTGCCAGCAGCGGGGGAGGTCTTAGCACAGATACGCAGTATTTT.

V usage is TRBV14 and J usage is TRBJ1-4; D is uncertain. CDR1 is SGHDN and CDR2 is FVKESK in the germline V gene. The CDR3 runs 16 residues. Deletions cut 4 bases from V and 0 bases from J, with 12 bases between. The CDR3 protein is CASSRNLITTNEKLFF. CDR3 nucleotide sequence: TGTGCCAGCAGCCGGAACCTAATTACAACTAATGAAAAACTGTTTTTT.

The chain employs TRBV25-1 and TRBJ1-5, with D tentatively TRBD1 (5 bases). The CDR3 has 16 residues. Trimming removed 2 bases at V and 3 bases at J, with 14 bases between. CDR1 MGHDK and CDR2 SYGVNS come from the germline V gene. Here the CDR3 DNA reads TGTGCCAGCAGTGAAACGACGGGGACCAACAATCAGCCCCAGCATTTT. It translates to CASSETTGTNNQPQHF.

The chain carries TRBV7-6 and TRBJ2-7; D not resolved. Germline V lookup: CDR1 SGHVS, CDR2 FNYEAQ. CDR3 length equals 13 residues. Trimming took 5 bases from V and 7 from J, leaving 15 bases between them. CDR3 DNA sequence: TGTGCCAGCAGCCTCTCGGTGGACCGGGAGCAGTACTTC. Encoded protein: CASSLSVDREQYF.

This chain connects TRBV28 to TRBJ1-2, with D possibly being TRBD1 (6 bases). Per germline, CDR1 MDHEN and CDR2 SYDVKM. Trimming pared 3 bases from V and 2 bases from J, leaving 10 bases between. This CDR3 comprises 14 residues. The CDR3 sequence: CASSFGQLNYGYTF. The CDR3 coding sequence is TGTGCCAGCAGTTTTGGACAGCTGAACTATGGCTACACCTTC.

The J gene is TRBJ1-1, the V gene TRBV5-4; D ambiguous. The CDR3 has 14 residues. Germline loops: CDR1 SGHNT, CDR2 YYREEE (reference sequence). Deletions cut 7 bases from V and 0 bases from J, with 13 bases between. For the CDR3, the DNA is TGTGCCAGCCAGAAACCGGACTTGAACACTGAAGCTTTCTTT. Its protein is CASQKPDLNTEAFF.

V is TRBV18 and J is TRBJ1-4; 9 bases are a match to TRBD1. Trimming removed 4 bases from V and 8 bases from J; junction bases left unmatched: 8. Per germline, CDR1 KGHSH and CDR2 LQKENI. This CDR3 is 15 amino acids long. The CDR3 DNA follows: TGTGCCAGCTCACTCCGGACAGGGGTTCACGAAAAACTGTTTTTT. Encoded protein: CASSLRTGVHEKLFF.

The V gene is TRBV10-3, the J gene TRBJ1-3; D is possibly TRBD1 (5 bases). CDR1 and CDR2 (germline): ENHRY, SYGVKD. With 2 bases removed from V and 2 bases from J, the gap between germline ends came to 16 bases. The CDR3 contains 17 residues. The CDR3 region has the DNA TGTGCCATCAGTGAGCCTGGGACGGTGAATACTGGAAACACCATATATTTT. Protein sequence: CAISEPGTVNTGNTIYF.

On this clone: Other DNA sequences in the same sample also yield this CDR3. The chain employs TRBV29-1 and TRBJ1-3; D gene unclear. Germline CDR1 reads SQVTM; CDR2 reads ANQGSEA. Trimming removed 3 bases from V and 0 bases from J, with 3 bases in between. The CDR3 is made up of 12 amino acids. The CDR3 region is CSVDNSGNTIYF. The CDR3 nucleotides read TGCAGCGTTGATAACTCTGGAAACACCATATATTTT.

This clone is a singleton in its sample. The V and J genes are TRBV9 and TRBJ2-7; 7 bases fit TRBD1. Per the germline V gene, CDR1 is SGDLS and CDR2 is YYNGEE. The CDR3 extends over 14 amino acids. V shed 5 bases, J shed 4 bases, and the junction held 9 bases outside the gene matches. CDR3 nucleotides: TGTGCCAGCAGTCGTAGGACAGGAGAGTACGAGCAGTACTTC. Its translation: CASSRRTGEYEQYF.